Listed below are T cell receptor beta chains from one sample, sequenced in a study of vaccination and CD4 T cells after COVID-19. TCRdb used MiXCR to reprocess the PCR reads, holding one entry per CDR3 protein. This sample carries 13,000 to 15,000 distinct CDR3 sequences, roughly 34% of them seen once, and the ten largest clones take around a third. The antigens these receptors bind are not known. The sequencing sample was made of cultured CD4+ T cells from blood. The origin of the receptors is a human donor with COVID-19. The CDR3 runs from the conserved cysteine through the conserved F or W. The D gene is left open where the match is weak. The size entry is marked missing in some rows and otherwise reads once, few, many or a size class.

TRBV28,-,-,TRBJ2-3,TGTGCCAGCAGGGGGACTGCAGGGACAGATACGCAGTATTTT,CASRGTAGTDTQYF
TRBV20-1,-,TRBD2,TRBJ2-3,TGCAGTGTCGTTAATAGCGGGGGGTCAGATACGCAGTATTTT,CSVVNSGGSDTQYF
TRBV10-3,few,-,TRBJ1-5,TGTGCCATCAGTGCACAGGCAGACAATCAGCCCCAGCATTTT,CAISAQADNQPQHF
TRBV10-3,-,-,TRBJ2-7,TGTGCCATCAGTGGAGGGACGGCTTCCTACGAGCAGTACTTC,CAISGGTASYEQYF
TRBV5-1,-,TRBD1,TRBJ2-5,TGCGCCAGCAGCCCCGGACAGGCCGGAAGAGAGACCCAGTACTTC,CASSPGQAGRETQYF
TRBV11-2,-,-,TRBJ1-2,TGTGCCAGCAGCTTAGCCGATAACTATGGCTACACCTTC,CASSLADNYGYTF
TRBV11-1,-,-,TRBJ2-1,TGTGCCAGCAGCTTAGGGACTCTACCGTCGAATGAGCAGTTCTTC,CASSLGTLPSNEQFF
TRBV6-1,-,TRBD1,TRBJ2-7,TGTGCCAGCAAACCGGGACAGGGGGTCTACGAGCAGTACTTC,CASKPGQGVYEQYF
TRBV11-2,-,-,TRBJ2-1,TGTGCCAGCAGCTTCCCCGCGAGAGATGTCAATGAGCAGTTCTTC,CASSFPARDVNEQFF
TRBV28,once,-,TRBJ1-3,TGTGCCAGCAGTTTACGTTTAGGCGCGGGAGGAAACACCATATATTTT,CASSLRLGAGGNTIYF
TRBV25-1,few,-,TRBJ1-5,TGTGCCAGCGGGAGAGGAGATCAGCCCCAGCATTTT,CASGRGDQPQHF
TRBV6-1,-,-,TRBJ2-2,TGTGCCAGCAGATTAGGCGTCACCGGGGAGCTGTTTTTT,CASRLGVTGELFF
TRBV20-1,-,TRBD1,TRBJ1-1,TGCAGTGCTAGAAAGACAGGGGTGAACACTGAAGCTTTCTTT,CSARKTGVNTEAFF
TRBV19,-,TRBD1,TRBJ2-7,TGTGCCAGTAGTACTACAGACAGGGGGCGAACCTACGAGCAGTACTTC,CASSTTDRGRTYEQYF
TRBV5-8,-,TRBD1,TRBJ1-1,TGTGCCAGCAGCCGGGGGACAGGGAGCATGAACACTGAAGCTTTCTTT,CASSRGTGSMNTEAFF